The rows below give T cell receptor beta chains drawn from one sample of a study of blood T cells in healthy people across ages. From the 5' RACE reads, TCRdb called clonotypes with MiXCR, one entry per CDR3 protein. The table records hundreds of thousands of distinct CDR3 sequences, 32% of them present only once. Sequencing was carried out using blood. The receptors derive from a woman older than 75 in good health. The conserved cysteine and the conserved F or W are not part of the CDR3 here. Each record gives: V gene, D gene, CDR3 protein. The D gene is left open where the match is weak.

>TRBV3-1|-
ASSPKPGNTYEQY
>TRBV7-2|-
ASSRGASDTQY
>TRBV28|-
ASDSGGSASTDTQY
>TRBV2|-
ASSVEGIGTDTQY
>TRBV9|-
ASSLEPHNEQF
>TRBV9|-
ASSVDRGATNYGYT
>TRBV20-1|-
SAGDLAGKRGYNEQF
>TRBV5-1|-
ASSLLAGRDTEAF
>TRBV18|TRBD1
ASSRGQGEAF
>TRBV20-1|-
SARKFSGNYGYT
>TRBV7-9|-
ASSSDLGGSVYEQY